One sample yielded the 9 T cell receptor beta chains listed below, sequenced in a study of CD8+CD57+ T cells in acquired aplastic anemia. TCR beta VDJ and CDR3 were profiled, and genomic DNA was the template. MiXCR, run by TCRdb on the reads, gives a single entry per CDR3 protein. The sample shows hundreds of thousands of distinct CDR3 sequences, under 80% of them seen only once. The material sequenced was sorted CD4+, CD8+, or CD8+CD57+ T cells (not recorded which) from PBMCs. The receptors derive from a human donor in good health, serving as a control.

About this clonotype: Germline is not matched at one junction end, which may reflect a read error. The chain recombines TRBV24-1 with TRBJ2-5, with D maybe TRBD2 (6 bases). Germline CDR1 reads KGHDR; CDR2 reads SFDVKD. This CDR3 region has 18 residues. The CDR3 spells CATSDLRGRVGLKLTLDF. The CDR3 nucleotides are TGTGCCACCAGTGACTTGCGGGGCAGGGTGGGACTGAAACTTACTTTGGACTTC.

Many counts were recorded for this clonotype. This chain connects TRBV11-2 to TRBJ1-5; D is perhaps TRBD1 (6 bases). Germline-derived CDR1 and CDR2 are SGHAT and FQNNGV. The CDR3 spans 17 residues. Trimming stripped 3 bases from V and 0 bases from J, with 15 bases between. As DNA, the CDR3 is TGTGCCAGCAGCTTGGGTTTGGGGGCTTATAGCAATCAGCCCCAGCATTTT. This gives the protein CASSLGLGAYSNQPQHF.

Written as DNA, the CDR3 is TGTGCCAGCAGCTTACGGACAGGGGTCCGGGAGACCCAGTACTTC. Amino acids: CASSLRTGVRETQYF. This chain uses TRBV7-2 with TRBJ2-5; TRBD1 agrees at 9 bases. Trimming removed 2 bases from V and 5 bases from J; junction bases left unmatched: 6. CDR1 and CDR2 (germline): SGHTA, FQGNSA. CDR3 size: 15 residues.

A remark on this clonotype: The conserved final phenylalanine or tryptophan is absent from the CDR3, which likely points to a read error. The limits of the CDR3 on the DNA are not certain, so only TCRdb's listed CDR3 is given. The chain has TRBV19 and TRBJ1-1; TRBD1, as called in the table, went unchecked against the DNA. The germline V gene encodes CDR1 LNHDA and CDR2 SQIVND (reference sequence). The CDR3 contains 16 residues when both ends are counted. This CDR3 reads CASSPQRTSSTSGRAL.

This rearrangement joins TRBV2 to TRBJ1-2; no definite D call. CDR1 and CDR2 (germline): SNHLY, FYNNEI. CDR3 length equals 11 residues. The V and J ends lost 4 bases and 4 bases respectively, with 4 bases between them. This chain's CDR3 is CASSGAYGYTF. The CDR3 nucleotides are TGTGCCAGCAGTGGGGCCTATGGCTACACCTTC.

With regard to this clonotype: At one boundary the junction diverges from the germline segment, which might be a read error. The chain links TRBV7-9 to TRBJ1-3; weak D call: TRBD1 (6 bases). Per germline, CDR1 SEHNR and CDR2 FQNEAQ (reference sequence). The length of the CDR3 is 15 residues. The CDR3: CASNIQGTAGKTIYF. The CDR3 DNA reads TGTGCCAGCAATATACAGGGTACAGCCGGAAAGACCATATATTTT.

A single count supports this clonotype. This CDR3 is missing its conserved last phenylalanine or tryptophan, likely due to a read error. Because the CDR3's place on the DNA is in doubt, the DNA is left out and the CDR3 is given as listed by TCRdb. V usage is TRBV7-2 and J usage is TRBJ1-2; the table's D call of TRBD1 was not tested on the DNA. The CDR3 comprises 13 residues, both ends counted. Germline CDR1 SGHTA, CDR2 FQGNSA. CDR3: CASSILDRELSPL.

This chain connects TRBV7-2 to TRBJ1-4, with a tentative D call TRBD1 (5 bases). V lost 5 bases and J lost 10, with 20 bases in between. There are 15 residues in the CDR3. CDR1 is SGHTA, CDR2 FQGNSA, per germline. The CDR3 DNA reads TGTGCCAGCAGCCTCGACGCCGGGGGGGGGGGAAAACTGTTTTTT. Translating gives CASSLDAGGGGKLFF.

On this clonotype: The CDR3 does not close with the conserved phenylalanine or tryptophan, likely indicating a read error. Because the CDR3's place on the DNA is in doubt, the DNA is left out and the CDR3 is given as listed by TCRdb. The rearrangement links TRBV7-2 to TRBJ2-3; the table calls TRBD2, which could not be checked here. From its first to its last residue, the CDR3 has 15 amino acids. Germline CDR1 SGHTA, CDR2 FQGNSA. This CDR3 is CASSFSGLRHRYAVV.